A single TCR beta chain is shown here with its context. Its antigen is currently not known. Qualities for individual bases were not recorded, and no much larger clone is one base off. The sample originates from a study of blood T cell repertoires in COVID-19 (dated by TCRdb to the early 2020s). As for the study more broadly: Recovered participants in ImmuneRACE Cohort 3 were defined by two consecutive negative NP/OP PCR tests, clearance by a healthcare professional, or resolution of symptoms. Samples covering the acute and convalescent phases of COVID-19 were provided by collaborators in the United States, Italy and Spain. The prospective study material was composed of cDNA or gDNA derived from T cells, B-cell-depleted T cells, or PBMCs. The dataset comprised deeply sampled blood TCRbeta repertoires from subjects exposed to, actively infected with, or recovered from COVID-19. The repertoires were made available in a free public database intended to serve as a resource for research on the immune response to SARS-CoV-2. The samples were drawn from two sources: the first 160 participants of the ongoing ImmuneRACE study, and 950 to 1,500 subjects contributed by 6 global collaborators. The sample metadata nearly always contained a de-identified subject ID, COVID-19 status, age in years and sex. Where available, HLA class I and class II types were taken from metadata supplied by the sample provider and were not determined by assay-based typing. What the authors observed across the whole study: How much clinical and demographic metadata was included differed by source and by participant, and the metadata was provided uncurated.

TCRbeta CDR3 regions were amplified from genomic DNA by means of the immunoSEQ Assay, a bias-controlled multiplex PCR. The paper's processing steps were these. The number of nucleated cells in each sample was estimated from the amplification of reference gene primers within the assay. Sequence reads were collapsed and filtered to measure the absolute abundance of every unique TCRbeta CDR3 rearrangement. For each sample, productive Simpson clonality was calculated as the square root of Simpson's diversity index across productive rearrangements. TCRdb carries this immuneACCESS record with in-frame sequences only. Its versions omit some clonotypes, under half of them owing to an unresolved V gene in the studies checked, with the rest unexplained. The V and J calls and clone size come from that table; D and trimming were worked out from the DNA. Present in this sample are roughly 200,000 clones, about 86% of which were seen just once. The top ten clonotypes cover 20% to 25% of the sample.

Participants in the prospective study were aged roughly 18 to 95 years, lived in about two dozen United States geographic areas, and enrolled through a virtual design. In the prospective study, cohorts were assigned on the basis of participant-reported clinical history obtained from a screening survey and a study questionnaire. Each participant in the prospective study had whole blood, serum and a nasopharyngeal or oropharyngeal swab collected by mobile phlebotomists. Participants in the prospective study had the option to provide additional blood draws and questionnaires over a roughly two-month period. Before DNA extraction, prospective study blood samples were shipped either frozen or at room temperature. The sequenced sample was PBMCs or T cells enriched from blood (not recorded which). This sequence was found in a woman aged 40-49 years in a cohort exposed to, infected with or recovered from COVID-19 (not recorded which).

The DNA reads as follows: TGTGCCAGCAGCTTAGGGACAGAGACCTACGAGCAGTACTTC. It translates as CASSLGTETYEQYF. Here the chain combines TRBV5-4 and TRBJ2-7; a stretch of 7 junction bases matches TRBD1. Including cysteine and phenylalanine, the CDR3 has 14 amino acids. CDR3 DNA is the only sequence kept; it has 42 bases, read in frame from the first base. The germline V gene (reference sequence) provides CDR1 SGHNT and CDR2 YYREEE. V lost 2 bases and J lost 2 bases, and the count of bases not matched to a germline gene is 4.